These 21 T cell receptor beta chains were all obtained from the same sample, sequenced in a study of T-cell memory formation after mild COVID-19. TCRdb re-derived calls from the 5' RACE reads in MiXCR, one entry per CDR3 protein. In the table there are under 300,000 distinct CDR3 sequences, roughly 17% of which are singletons. The source material was PBMCs or a T cell subset sorted from them (not recorded which). These receptors came from a man in his late teens or twenties who had mild COVID-19 (a few samples of this study predate the infection). Cell type and time point are not known.

The chain links TRBV10-2 to TRBJ2-7, with 13 nucleotides matching TRBD2. CDR1 is WSHSY, CDR2 SAAADI, per germline. V shed 2 bases and J 7 bases; nucleotides not matched to a gene: 5. The CDR3 has 15 residues. CDR3 bases: TGCGCCAGCAGTGAGATAGGACTAGCGGGGGTTGAGCAGTACTTC. Amino acid sequence: CASSEIGLAGVEQYF.

The chain is built from TRBV4-1 and TRBJ2-3; 8 nucleotides agree with TRBD2. Unmatched junction bases numbered 1, after V lost 1 base and J lost 1 base. The germline V gene has CDR1 MGHRA and CDR2 YSYEKL. The CDR3 has 15 residues. CDR3 protein: CASSQAGGGTDTQYF. CDR3 DNA sequence: TGCGCCAGCAGCCAAGCGGGGGGGGGCACAGATACGCAGTATTTT.

This clonotype appeared a few times. The CDR3: CASSYSIGGSYNEQFF. The CDR3 DNA reads TGTGCCAGCAGTTACTCGATTGGAGGCTCCTACAATGAGCAGTTCTTC. The chain carries TRBV6-5 and TRBJ2-1; possibly TRBD2 for D (5 bases). V was shortened by 0 bases and J by 0 bases, with 9 bases between the two germline ends. The germline CDR1 and CDR2 sequences are MNHEY and SVGAGI. The CDR3 runs to 16 residues.

This clonotype was counted a few times. V is TRBV5-1 and J is TRBJ1-2; no definite D call. The germline V gene has CDR1 SGHRS and CDR2 YFSETQ. With 6 bases removed from V and 8 bases from J, the gap between germline ends came to 17 bases. The length of the CDR3 is 13 residues. The CDR3 here is CASTTLLGSGYTF. For the CDR3, the DNA is TGCGCCAGCACCACATTATTGGGATCGGGCTACACCTTC.

V usage is TRBV7-2 and J usage is TRBJ2-3; no reliable D call. The V gene lost 3 bases and the J gene lost 0 bases, with 7 bases spanning the gap. In germline, CDR1 is SGHTA, CDR2 FQGNSA. The CDR3 runs 14 residues. This CDR3 is CASSFIVSTDTQYF. The CDR3 coding sequence is TGTGCCAGCAGCTTCATTGTCAGCACAGATACGCAGTATTTT.

The rearrangement uses TRBV6-5 and TRBJ1-3; 8 bases match TRBD1. With 5 bases clipped from V and 1 base from J, the junction kept 4 bases outside the gene matches. Germline CDR1 is MNHEY and CDR2 is SVGAGI. The CDR3 loop spans 15 amino acids. The CDR3 coding sequence is TGTGCCAGCAGTAACACAGGGGGATCTGGAAACACCATATATTTT. Translation gives CASSNTGGSGNTIYF.

There are a few counts of this clonotype. This chain links TRBV5-6 with TRBJ2-2, with 13 bases identical to TRBD2. V lost 1 base and J lost 6; bases outside the gene matches: 3. The germline V gene has CDR1 SGHDT and CDR2 YYEEEE. There are 16 residues in the CDR3. The CDR3 DNA sequence: TGTGCCAGCAGCTTGCTGGGACTAGCGGGGCCCGGGGAGCTGTTTTTT. Translated, it gives CASSLLGLAGPGELFF.

The chain links TRBV27 to TRBJ1-2; D gene uncertain. The CDR3 loop spans 17 amino acids. The ends were cut back, 6 bases at V and 0 bases at J, with 20 bases in the middle. Germline CDR1 and CDR2: MNHEY and SMNVEV (reference sequence). CDR3 in amino acids: CASRTLLGGSSNYGYTF. The DNA for the CDR3 is TGTGCCAGCAGAACCCTACTAGGAGGATCGTCTAACTATGGCTACACCTTC.

This clonotype occurred many times. The gene calls are TRBV9 and TRBJ1-6; possible D gene TRBD1, 6 bases. The CDR3 totals 14 residues. The V gene's germline CDR1 is SGDLS and CDR2 YYNGEE. With 5 bases removed from V and 4 bases from J, the gap between germline ends came to 10 bases. CDR3 in DNA: TGTGCCAGCAGTCTACAGGGATATAATTCACCCCTCCACTTT. Amino acids: CASSLQGYNSPLHF.

Many counts were recorded for this clonotype. The gene calls are TRBV7-3 and TRBJ2-3; maybe TRBD2 (5 bases). This CDR3 has 12 amino acids. V shed 6 bases and J shed 4 bases, with 8 bases lying between them. Germline assignment: CDR1 SGHTA and CDR2 FQGTGA. The CDR3 DNA reads TGTGCCAGCAGTCGGGGATCAGATACGCAGTATTTT. Amino acid sequence: CASSRGSDTQYF.

This clonotype was seen a few times. The chain has TRBV6-1 and TRBJ1-1; D remains ambiguous. V dropped 8 bases and J dropped 3 bases, with 13 bases sitting between them. The CDR3 length is 13 residues. CDR1 is MNHNS, CDR2 SASEGT, per germline. The CDR3 loop is CASGRPADTEAFF. The DNA for the CDR3 is TGTGCCAGCGGAAGACCAGCGGACACTGAAGCTTTCTTT.

The J gene is TRBJ2-7, the V gene TRBV4-3; 8 bases align to TRBD2. Germline assignment: CDR1 LGHNA and CDR2 YSLEER. Trimming took 0 bases from V and 2 from J; bases not matched to a gene: 9. CDR3 size: 17 residues. CDR3 sequence (DNA): TGCGCCAGCAGCCAAGATTGTTCGGGGGGGGCACCCTACGAGCAGTACGTC. Its translation is CASSQDCSGGAPYEQYV.

This clonotype was counted only a few times. The gene calls are TRBV4-1 and TRBJ1-3; D remains unclear. The CDR3 is 15 amino acids. Germline V gives CDR1 MGHRA, CDR2 YSYEKL. The V gene lost 4 bases and the J gene lost 0 bases, with 10 bases spanning the gap. The CDR3 DNA reads as TGCGCCAGCAGCCCGCGGGCTCTCTCTGGAAACACCATATATTTT. Translating gives CASSPRALSGNTIYF.

This clonotype was found many times. The CDR3 here is CASSPPGTSGATGELFF. CDR3 bases: TGTGCCAGCAGCCCCCCGGGCACTAGCGGAGCCACCGGGGAGCTGTTTTTT. J is TRBJ2-2 and V is TRBV7-3, with TRBD2 matching 8 bases. CDR1 is SGHTA and CDR2 is FQGTGA in the germline V gene. This CDR3 comprises 17 residues. V shed 5 bases, J shed 4 bases, and the junction held 12 bases outside the gene matches.

J is TRBJ2-7 and V is TRBV7-2, with a tentative D call TRBD1 (5 bases). CDR1 and CDR2 from the germline V gene are SGHTA and FQGNSA. The CDR3 is 13 amino acids. V was cut by 5 bases and J by 7 bases, with 15 bases left in between. For the CDR3, the DNA is TGTGCCAGCAGCAGTTTAAGGGGCGGTGAGCAGTACGTC. It specifies CASSSLRGGEQYV.

This clonotype was seen a few times. The chain uses TRBV5-1 and TRBJ2-5, with 9 bases identical to TRBD2. Germline V gene lookup returns CDR1 SGHRS and CDR2 YFSETQ. With 0 bases clipped from V and 2 bases from J, the junction kept 5 bases outside the gene matches. The CDR3 has 16 residues. The CDR3 DNA reads TGCGCCAGCAGCTTGGTCCTAGCGGGGACTCAAGAGACCCAGTACTTC. Translating gives CASSLVLAGTQETQYF.

This clonotype was seen a handful of times. J is TRBJ1-6 and V is TRBV20-1, with 10 bases matching TRBD1. This CDR3 has 14 amino acids. Trimming removed 3 bases from V and 8 bases from J; junction bases left unmatched: 4. The germline CDR1 and CDR2 sequences are DFQATT and SNEGSKA (reference sequence). CDR3 in DNA: TGCAGTGCTAGGTGGGGGACAGGGGATTCACCCCTCCACTTT. The encoded protein is CSARWGTGDSPLHF.

This clonotype occurred a few times. The V and J genes are TRBV24-1 and TRBJ2-5, with 11 bases identical to TRBD2. CDR3 length equals 17 residues. Unmatched junction bases numbered 10, after V lost 3 bases and J lost 5 bases. The germline gives CDR1 KGHDR, CDR2 SFDVKD. CDR3: CATSDSVVAGGLETQYF. CDR3 DNA sequence: TGTGCCACCAGTGATAGCGTGGTAGCGGGGGGGTTGGAGACCCAGTACTTC.

The chain uses TRBV19 and TRBJ2-1; either TRBD1 or TRBD2 may fit D (5 bases each). V was shortened by 5 bases and J by 9 bases, with 20 bases between the two germline ends. The CDR3 has 15 residues. The germline CDR1 and CDR2 sequences are LNHDA and SQIVND (reference sequence). CDR3: CASSSTRDGRVEQFF. CDR3 in DNA: TGTGCCAGTAGTTCTACCCGGGACGGCCGAGTTGAGCAGTTCTTC.

CDR3 in amino acids: CASSLMAGENEQFF. The CDR3 region has the DNA TGTGCCAGCAGCTTAATGGCCGGGGAGAATGAGCAGTTCTTC. V usage is TRBV7-2 and J usage is TRBJ2-1; D is possibly TRBD2 (5 bases). The CDR3 consists of 14 residues. Germline V CDR1 and CDR2: SGHTA, FQGNSA. Trimming stripped 2 bases from V and 7 bases from J, with 12 bases between.

The V gene is TRBV3-1, the J gene TRBJ2-3, with D perhaps matching TRBD1 (6 bases). V was shortened by 0 bases and J by 6 bases, with 13 bases between the two germline ends. CDR3 length: 15 amino acids. Germline CDR1 and CDR2: LGHDT and YNNKEL (reference sequence). This CDR3 is CASSQEWGRGDTQYF. CDR3 nucleotide sequence: TGTGCCAGCAGCCAAGAGTGGGGGCGCGGGGATACGCAGTATTTT.